The present T cell receptor (beta chain) was sequenced within a study of control samples from healthy donors and cancer patients (dated by TCRdb to the early 2020s). To note about this clone: The target of this receptor is not known. No qualities accompany the bases; no much larger clone lies one base away.

Library prep was done by the immunoSEQ multiplex PCR assay. The source is immuneACCESS, and TCRdb retained only in-frame sequences with V and J called. Part of the clones is not carried over; for the studies checked, unresolved V genes explain less than half of this, and the remainder is unexplained. The sample data list 130,000 or so clones, and over 80% of these were observed just once. The ten top clones hold around 2.1% of the sample. Sequenced sample: blood. The TCR comes from a woman aged 45-60 years in good health.

CDR3 reads: CASSLAKGGDTEAFF. The nucleotide sequence is given as TGTGCCAGCAGCTTGGCCAAGGGGGGGGACACTGAAGCTTTCTTT. Rearrangement joined TRBV5-4 to TRBJ1-1; possibly the D gene is TRBD1, per 6 matching bases. Based on the germline V gene (reference sequence), the CDR1 and CDR2 sequences are SGHNT and YYREEE. Its CDR3 holds 15 amino acids, cysteine through phenylalanine. Of the read, only the CDR3 DNA is kept; its 45 bases are in frame from base 1. V loses 0 bases, J loses 3 bases, and the germline ends lie 12 bases apart.